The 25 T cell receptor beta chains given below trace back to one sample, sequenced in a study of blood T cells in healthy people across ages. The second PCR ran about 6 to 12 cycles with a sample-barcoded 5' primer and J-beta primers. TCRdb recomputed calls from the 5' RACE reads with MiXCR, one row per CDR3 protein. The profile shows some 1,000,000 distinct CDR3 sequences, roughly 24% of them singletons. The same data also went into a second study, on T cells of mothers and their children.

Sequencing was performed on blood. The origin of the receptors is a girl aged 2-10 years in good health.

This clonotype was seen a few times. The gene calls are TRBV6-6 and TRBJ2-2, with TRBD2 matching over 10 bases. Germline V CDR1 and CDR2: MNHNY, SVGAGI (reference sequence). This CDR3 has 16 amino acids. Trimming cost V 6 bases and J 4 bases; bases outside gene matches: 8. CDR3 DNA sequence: TGTGCCAGCAGACCGATACTAGCGGGGAGCACCGGGGAGCTGTTTTTT. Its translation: CASRPILAGSTGELFF.

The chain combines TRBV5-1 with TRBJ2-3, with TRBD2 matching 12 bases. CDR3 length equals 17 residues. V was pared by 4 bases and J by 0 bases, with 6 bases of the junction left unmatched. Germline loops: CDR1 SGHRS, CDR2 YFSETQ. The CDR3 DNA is TGCGCCAGCAGCGGGACTAGCGGGTCTTTTAGCACAGATACGCAGTATTTT. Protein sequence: CASSGTSGSFSTDTQYF.

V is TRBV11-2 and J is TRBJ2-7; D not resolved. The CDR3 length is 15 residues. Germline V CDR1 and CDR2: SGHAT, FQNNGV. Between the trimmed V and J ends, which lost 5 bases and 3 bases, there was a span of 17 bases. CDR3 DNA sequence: TGTGCCAGCAGCCCTCCGTTACTAATGGGCTACGAGCAGTACTTC. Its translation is CASSPPLLMGYEQYF.

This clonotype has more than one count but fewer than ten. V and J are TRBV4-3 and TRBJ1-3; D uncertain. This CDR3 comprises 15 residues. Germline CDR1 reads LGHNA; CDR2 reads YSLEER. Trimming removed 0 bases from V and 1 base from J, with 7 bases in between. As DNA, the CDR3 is TGCGCCAGCAGCCAAGATCGGGGATCTGGAAACACCATATATTTT. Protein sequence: CASSQDRGSGNTIYF.

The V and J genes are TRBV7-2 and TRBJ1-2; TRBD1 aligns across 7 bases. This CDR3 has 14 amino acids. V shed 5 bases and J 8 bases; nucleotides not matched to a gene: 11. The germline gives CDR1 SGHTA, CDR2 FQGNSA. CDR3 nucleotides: TGTGCCAGCAGCATAGACAGGGAATTCTACGGCTACACCTTC. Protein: CASSIDREFYGYTF.

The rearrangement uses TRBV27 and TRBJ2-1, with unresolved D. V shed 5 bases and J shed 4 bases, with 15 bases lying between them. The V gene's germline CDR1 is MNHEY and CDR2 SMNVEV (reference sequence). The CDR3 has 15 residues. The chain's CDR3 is CASSRSDSPYNEQFF. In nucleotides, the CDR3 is TGTGCCAGCAGTAGGAGCGATTCCCCATACAATGAGCAGTTCTTC.

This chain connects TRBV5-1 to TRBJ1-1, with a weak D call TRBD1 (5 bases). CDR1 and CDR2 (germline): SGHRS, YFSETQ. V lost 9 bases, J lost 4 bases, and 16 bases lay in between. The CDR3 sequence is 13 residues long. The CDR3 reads CATSDGGTTEAFF. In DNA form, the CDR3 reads TGCGCCACCTCCGACGGGGGGACCACTGAAGCTTTCTTT.

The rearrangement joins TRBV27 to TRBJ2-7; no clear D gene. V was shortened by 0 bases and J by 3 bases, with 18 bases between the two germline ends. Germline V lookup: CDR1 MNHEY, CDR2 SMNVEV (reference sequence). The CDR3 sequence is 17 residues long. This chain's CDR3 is CASSLSISWTENYEQYF. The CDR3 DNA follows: TGTGCCAGCAGTTTATCCATCAGTTGGACGGAGAACTACGAGCAGTACTTC.

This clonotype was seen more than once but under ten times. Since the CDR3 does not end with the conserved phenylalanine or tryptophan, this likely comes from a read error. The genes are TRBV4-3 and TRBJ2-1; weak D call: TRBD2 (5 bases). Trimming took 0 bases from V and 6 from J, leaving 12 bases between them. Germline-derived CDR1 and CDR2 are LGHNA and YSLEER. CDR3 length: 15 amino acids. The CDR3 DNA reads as TGCGCCAGCAGCCAAGATGCGGGCCCTCGCAATGAGCAGTTCGTC. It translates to CASSQDAGPRNEQFV.

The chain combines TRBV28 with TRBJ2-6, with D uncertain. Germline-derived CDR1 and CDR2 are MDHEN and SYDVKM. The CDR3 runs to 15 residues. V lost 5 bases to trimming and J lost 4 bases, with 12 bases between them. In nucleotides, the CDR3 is TGTGCCAGCAGTGAGGACGACTTAGGGGCCAACGTCCTGACTTTC. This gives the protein CASSEDDLGANVLTF.

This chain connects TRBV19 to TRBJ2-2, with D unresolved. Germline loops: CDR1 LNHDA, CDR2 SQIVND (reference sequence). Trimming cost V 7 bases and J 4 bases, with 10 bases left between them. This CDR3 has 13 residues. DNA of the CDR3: TGTGCCAGTAATCTGGTAATCACCGGGGAGCTGTTTTTT. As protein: CASNLVITGELFF.

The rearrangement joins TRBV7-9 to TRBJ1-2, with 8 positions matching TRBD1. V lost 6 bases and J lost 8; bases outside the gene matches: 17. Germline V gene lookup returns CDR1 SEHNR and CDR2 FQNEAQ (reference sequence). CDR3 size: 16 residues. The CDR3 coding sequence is TGTGCCAGCAGTTTATTACCCGGCCAGGGGGCGGCCGGCTACACCTTC. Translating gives CASSLLPGQGAAGYTF.

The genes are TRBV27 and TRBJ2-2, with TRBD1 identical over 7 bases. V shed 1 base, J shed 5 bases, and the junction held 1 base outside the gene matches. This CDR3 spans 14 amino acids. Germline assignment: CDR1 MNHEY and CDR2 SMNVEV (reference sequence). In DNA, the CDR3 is TGTGCCAGCAGTTTATACAGGGGAACCGGGGAGCTGTTTTTT. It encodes CASSLYRGTGELFF.

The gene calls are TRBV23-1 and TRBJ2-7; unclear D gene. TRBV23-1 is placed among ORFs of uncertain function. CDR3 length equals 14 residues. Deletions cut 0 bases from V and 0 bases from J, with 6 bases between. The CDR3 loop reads CASSQSIGSYEQYF. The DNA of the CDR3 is TGCGCCAGCAGTCAATCGATAGGCTCCTACGAGCAGTACTTC.

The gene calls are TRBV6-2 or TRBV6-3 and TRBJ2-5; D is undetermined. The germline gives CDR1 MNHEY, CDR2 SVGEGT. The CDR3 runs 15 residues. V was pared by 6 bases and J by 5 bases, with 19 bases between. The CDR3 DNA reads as TGTGCCAGCAGACCCAGGACGCCGGCGGCGGAGACCCAGTACTTC. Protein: CASRPRTPAAETQYF.

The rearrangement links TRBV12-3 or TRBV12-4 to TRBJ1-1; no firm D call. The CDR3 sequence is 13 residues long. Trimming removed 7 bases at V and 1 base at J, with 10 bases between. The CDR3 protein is CASTQTQNTEAFF. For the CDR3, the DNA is TGTGCCAGCACCCAAACACAGAACACTGAAGCTTTCTTT.

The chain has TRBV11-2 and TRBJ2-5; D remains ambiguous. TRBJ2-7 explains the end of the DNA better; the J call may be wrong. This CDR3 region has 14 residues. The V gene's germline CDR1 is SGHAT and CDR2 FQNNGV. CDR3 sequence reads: CASSLASTRYEQYF. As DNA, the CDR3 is TGTGCCAGCAGCTTAGCCTCCACCCGATACGAGCAGTACTTC.

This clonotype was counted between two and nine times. The CDR3 DNA sequence: TGCGCCAGCAACCGTGGGGGGGCAGGCAATCAGCCCCAGCATTTT. Protein sequence: CASNRGGAGNQPQHF. The chain couples TRBV10-2 to TRBJ1-5; maybe TRBD1 (6 bases). The germline V gene encodes CDR1 WSHSY and CDR2 SAAADI. Trimming took 7 bases from V and 2 from J, leaving 15 bases between them. The CDR3 is 15 amino acids.

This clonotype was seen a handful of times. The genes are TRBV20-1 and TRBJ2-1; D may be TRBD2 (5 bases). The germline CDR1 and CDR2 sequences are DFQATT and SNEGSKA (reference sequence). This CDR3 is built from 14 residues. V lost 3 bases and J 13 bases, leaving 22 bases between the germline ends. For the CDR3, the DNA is TGCAGTGCTAGTACTCCCGGGATACCAAATTCCCAGTTCTTC. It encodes CSASTPGIPNSQFF.

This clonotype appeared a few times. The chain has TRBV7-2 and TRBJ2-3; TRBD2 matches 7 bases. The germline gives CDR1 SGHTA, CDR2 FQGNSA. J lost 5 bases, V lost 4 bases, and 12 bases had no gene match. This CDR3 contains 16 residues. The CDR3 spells CASSSSAGTAIDTQYF. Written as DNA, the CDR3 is TGTGCCAGCAGCTCCTCAGCGGGGACGGCCATAGATACGCAGTATTTT. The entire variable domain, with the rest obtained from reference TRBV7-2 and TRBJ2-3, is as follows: GAGVSQSPSNKVTEKGKDVELRCDPISGHTALYWYRQSLGQGLEFLIYFQGNSAPDKSGLPSDRFSAERTGGSVSTLTIQRTQQEDSAVYLCASSSSAGTAIDTQYFGPGTRLTVL.

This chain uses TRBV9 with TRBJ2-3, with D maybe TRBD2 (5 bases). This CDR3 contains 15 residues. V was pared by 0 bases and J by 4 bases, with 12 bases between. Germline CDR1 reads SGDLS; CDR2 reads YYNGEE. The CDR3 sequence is CASSVEGWGADTQYF. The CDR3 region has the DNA TGTGCCAGCAGCGTAGAAGGGTGGGGAGCAGATACGCAGTATTTT.

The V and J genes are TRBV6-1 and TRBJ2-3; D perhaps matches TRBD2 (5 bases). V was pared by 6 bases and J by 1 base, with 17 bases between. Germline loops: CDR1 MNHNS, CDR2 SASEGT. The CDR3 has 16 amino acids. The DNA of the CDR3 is TGTGCCAGCAGCCCCCGCCGGACGGAGGGCACAGATACGCAGTATTTT. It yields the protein CASSPRRTEGTDTQYF.

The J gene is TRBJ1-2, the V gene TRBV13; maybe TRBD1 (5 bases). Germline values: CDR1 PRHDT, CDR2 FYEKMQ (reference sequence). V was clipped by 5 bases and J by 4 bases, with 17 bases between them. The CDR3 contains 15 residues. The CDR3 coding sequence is TGTGCCAGCAGCCTATTCGGGGACGGGCGCTATGGCTACACCTTC. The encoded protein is CASSLFGDGRYGYTF.

CDR3 sequence reads: CSARPQGQGRQYF. As DNA, the CDR3 is TGCAGTGCTAGACCCCAGGGACAGGGGCGGCAGTACTTC. V usage is TRBV20-1 and J usage is TRBJ2-7; TRBD1 matches 10 bases. J gave up 9 bases and V 2 bases, and 7 bases lay outside the gene matches. CDR3 length: 13 amino acids. The germline CDR1 and CDR2 sequences are DFQATT and SNEGSKA (reference sequence).

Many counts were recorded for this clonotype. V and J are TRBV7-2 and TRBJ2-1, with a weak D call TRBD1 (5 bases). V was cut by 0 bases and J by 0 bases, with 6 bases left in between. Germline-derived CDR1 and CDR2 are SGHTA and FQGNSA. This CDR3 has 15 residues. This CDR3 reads CASSLADSSYNEQFF. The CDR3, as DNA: TGTGCCAGCAGCTTAGCAGACAGCTCCTACAATGAGCAGTTCTTC.